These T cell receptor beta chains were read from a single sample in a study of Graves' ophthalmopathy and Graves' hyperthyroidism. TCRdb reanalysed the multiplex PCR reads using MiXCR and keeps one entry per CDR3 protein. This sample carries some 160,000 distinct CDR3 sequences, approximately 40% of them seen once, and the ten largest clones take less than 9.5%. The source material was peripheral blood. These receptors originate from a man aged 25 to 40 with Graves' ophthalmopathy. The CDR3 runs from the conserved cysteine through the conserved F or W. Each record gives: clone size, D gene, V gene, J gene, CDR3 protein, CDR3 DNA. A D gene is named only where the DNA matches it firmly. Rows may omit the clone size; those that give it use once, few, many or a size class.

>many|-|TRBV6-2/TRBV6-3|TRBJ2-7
CASSRDSTVHEQYF
TGTGCCAGCAGTCGAGACAGCACGGTCCACGAGCAGTACTTC
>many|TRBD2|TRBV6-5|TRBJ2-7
CASSYSGGGPYEQYF
TGTGCCAGCAGTTACTCCGGGGGGGGGCCCTACGAGCAGTACTTC
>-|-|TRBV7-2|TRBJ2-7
CASSLDQAYEQYF
TGTGCCAGCAGCTTAGACCAAGCCTACGAGCAGTACTTC
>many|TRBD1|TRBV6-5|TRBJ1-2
CASSSQGGYTF
TGTGCCAGCAGTTCACAGGGGGGCTACACCTTC
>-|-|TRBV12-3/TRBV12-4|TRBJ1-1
CASSLEGSATEAFF
TGTGCCAGCAGTTTGGAGGGGTCGGCCACTGAAGCTTTCTTT
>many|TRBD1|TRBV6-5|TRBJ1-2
CASSFIRTGAGYTF
TGTGCCAGCAGTTTCATCAGGACAGGGGCTGGCTACACCTTC
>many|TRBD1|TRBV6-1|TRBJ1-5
CASRKQGRNQPQHF
TGTGCCAGCAGGAAACAGGGGCGTAATCAGCCCCAGCATTTT
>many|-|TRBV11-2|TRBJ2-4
CASSFGGTKNIQYF
TGTGCCAGCAGCTTTGGGGGAACCAAAAACATTCAGTACTTC
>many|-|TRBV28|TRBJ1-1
CASRTPGRYSNTEAFF
TGTGCCAGCAGAACTCCCGGAAGGTATTCGAACACTGAAGCTTTCTTT
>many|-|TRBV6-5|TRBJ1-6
CASSYSERGGKSPLHF
TGTGCCAGCAGTTACTCGGAGCGGGGAGGGAAGTCACCCCTCCACTTT
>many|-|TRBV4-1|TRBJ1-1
CASSQEGWGNTEAFF
TGCGCCAGCAGCCAAGAAGGATGGGGAAACACTGAAGCTTTCTTT
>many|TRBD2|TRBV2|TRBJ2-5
CASRGLAGETQYF
TGTGCCAGCAGAGGACTAGCGGGAGAGACCCAGTACTTC
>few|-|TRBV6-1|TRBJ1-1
CASSLQRTAEAFF
TGTGCCAGCAGTCTTCAGAGGACGGCTGAAGCTTTCTTT
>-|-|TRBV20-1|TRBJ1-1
CSARGTLNTEAFF
TGCAGTGCTAGAGGGACCTTGAACACTGAAGCTTTCTTT
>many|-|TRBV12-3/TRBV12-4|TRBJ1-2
CASSPQDSPNYGYTF
TGTGCCAGCAGTCCGCAGGACAGCCCTAACTATGGCTACACCTTC
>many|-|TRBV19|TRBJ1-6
CASSRREGMNSPLHF
TGTGCCAGTAGCAGAAGAGAGGGGATGAATTCACCCCTCCACTTT
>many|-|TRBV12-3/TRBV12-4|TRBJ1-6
CASSFDNSPLHF
TGTGCCAGCAGTTTTGATAATTCACCCCTCCACTTT
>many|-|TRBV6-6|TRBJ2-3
CASSPGPRGTDTQYF
TGTGCCAGCAGTCCCGGCCCCCGGGGGACAGATACGCAGTATTTT
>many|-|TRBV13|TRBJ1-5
CASSARGAVHQPQHF
TGTGCCAGCAGCGCGAGGGGGGCCGTCCATCAGCCCCAGCATTTT
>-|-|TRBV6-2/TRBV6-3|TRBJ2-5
CASSTPQSERETQYF
TGTGCCAGCAGTACCCCCCAGAGCGAACGGGAGACCCAGTACTTC
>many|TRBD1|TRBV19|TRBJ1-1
CASSPWTGKYTEAFF
TGTGCCAGTAGTCCCTGGACAGGGAAGTACACTGAAGCTTTCTTT
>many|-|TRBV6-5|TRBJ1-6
CASSYEGHPRSPLHF
TGTGCCAGCAGTTACGAGGGACACCCGCGGTCACCCCTCCACTTT
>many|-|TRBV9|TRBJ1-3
CASSENSFGNTIYF
TGTGCCAGCAGCGAGAACAGTTTTGGAAACACCATATATTTT
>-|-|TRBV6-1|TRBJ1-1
CASSRANTMNTEAFF
TGTGCCAGCAGCAGGGCAAATACGATGAACACTGAAGCTTTCTTT
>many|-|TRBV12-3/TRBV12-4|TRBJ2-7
CASSFKGTTSGQYF
TGTGCCAGCAGTTTCAAGGGGACGACCTCGGGGCAGTACTTC
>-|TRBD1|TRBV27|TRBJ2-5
CASSSMTGWETQYF
TGTGCCAGCAGTTCGATGACAGGGTGGGAGACCCAGTACTTC
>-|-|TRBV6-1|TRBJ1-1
CASKGVQVHTEAFF
TGTGCCAGCAAGGGAGTCCAAGTGCACACTGAAGCTTTCTTT
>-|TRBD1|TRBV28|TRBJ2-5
CASVTGGAEETQYF
TGTGCCAGCGTCACAGGGGGCGCGGAGGAGACCCAGTACTTC
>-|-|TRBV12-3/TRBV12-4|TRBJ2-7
CASSSLRAPSSYEQYF
TGTGCCAGCAGTTCCCTGAGAGCCCCGAGCTCCTACGAGCAGTACTTC
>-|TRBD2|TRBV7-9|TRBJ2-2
CASSFLAGNTGELFF
TGTGCCAGCAGCTTCTTAGCGGGAAACACCGGGGAGCTGTTTTTT
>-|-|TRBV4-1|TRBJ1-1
CASSQGGAGRMNTEAFF
TGCGCCAGCAGCCAAGGAGGGGCAGGGAGAATGAACACTGAAGCTTTCTTT
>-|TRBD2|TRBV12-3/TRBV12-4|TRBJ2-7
CASTDGHGTSGYEQYF
TGTGCCAGCACCGACGGCCATGGGACTAGCGGCTACGAGCAGTACTTC
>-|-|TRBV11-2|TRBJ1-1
CASSQGSGHTEAFF
TGTGCCAGCAGCCAGGGTTCAGGCCACACTGAAGCTTTCTTT
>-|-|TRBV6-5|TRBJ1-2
CASSYDTIYGYTF
TGTGCCAGCAGTTACGACACAATTTATGGCTACACCTTC
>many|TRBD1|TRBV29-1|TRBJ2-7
CSAQDREYEQYF
TGCAGCGCACAGGACAGGGAATACGAGCAGTACTTC
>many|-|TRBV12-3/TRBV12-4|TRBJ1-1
CASRQDRSTEAFF
TGTGCCAGCAGACAAGACCGAAGCACTGAAGCTTTCTTT
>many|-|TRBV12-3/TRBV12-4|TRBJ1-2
CASRGDPPHGYTF
TGTGCCTCCCGGGGGGACCCCCCCCACGGCTACACCTTC
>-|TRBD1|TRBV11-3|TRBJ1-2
CASRPTGSYGYTF
TGTGCCAGCAGGCCGACAGGGTCGTATGGCTACACCTTC
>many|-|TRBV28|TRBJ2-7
CASSLSGGGSFREQYF
TGTGCCAGCAGTTTATCCGGAGGGGGCAGTTTTCGCGAGCAGTACTTC
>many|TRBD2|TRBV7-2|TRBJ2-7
CASSPGGGLNEQYF
TGTGCCAGCAGCCCGGGCGGGGGGCTAAACGAGCAGTACTTC
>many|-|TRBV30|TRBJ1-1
CARRGGSNTEAFF
TGTGCCCGGCGGGGGGGCAGTAACACTGAAGCTTTCTTT
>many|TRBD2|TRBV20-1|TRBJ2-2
CSARRAGAPTGELFF
TGCAGTGCTAGACGGGCGGGAGCGCCCACCGGGGAGCTGTTTTTT
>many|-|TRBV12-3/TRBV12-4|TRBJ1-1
CASSFPVGGRNTEAFF
TGTGCCAGCAGTTTCCCGGTGGGGGGAAGAAACACTGAAGCTTTCTTT
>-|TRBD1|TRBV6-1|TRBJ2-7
CASKTGTESYEQYF
TGTGCCAGCAAAACCGGGACAGAATCCTACGAGCAGTACTTC
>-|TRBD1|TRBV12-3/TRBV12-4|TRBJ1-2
CASSFWQGANYGYTF
TGTGCCAGCAGTTTTTGGCAGGGGGCTAACTATGGCTACACCTTC
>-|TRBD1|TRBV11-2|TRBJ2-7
CASSSTWTGFDEQYF
TGTGCCAGCAGCTCGACCTGGACAGGGTTCGACGAGCAGTACTTC
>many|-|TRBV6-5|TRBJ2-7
CASSRRGVRTYEQYF
TGTGCCAGCTCCCGAAGGGGGGTACGGACCTACGAGCAGTACTTC
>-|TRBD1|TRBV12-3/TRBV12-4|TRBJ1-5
CASSSRQGRVQPQHF
TGTGCCAGCAGCTCCCGACAGGGACGGGTTCAGCCCCAGCATTTT
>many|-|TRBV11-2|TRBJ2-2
CASSRRGVTPELFF
TGTGCCAGCAGCCGTCGAGGAGTAACCCCGGAGCTGTTTTTT
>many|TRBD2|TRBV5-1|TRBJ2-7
CASSLQPREDPREQYF
TGCGCCAGCAGCTTGCAGCCACGGGAGGATCCCCGCGAGCAGTACTTC
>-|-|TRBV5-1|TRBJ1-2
CASSLSGTVGYTF
TGCGCCAGCAGCTTGTCAGGCACCGTTGGCTACACCTTC
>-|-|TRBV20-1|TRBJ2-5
CSPRGETQYF
TGCAGCCCTAGGGGCGAGACCCAGTACTTC
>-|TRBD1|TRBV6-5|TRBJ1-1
CASSYGTGGTEAFF
TGTGCCAGCAGTTACGGGACAGGGGGGACTGAAGCTTTCTTT
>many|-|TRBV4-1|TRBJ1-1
CASSLGYTEAFF
TGCGCCAGCAGCCTCGGATACACTGAAGCTTTCTTT